The present T cell receptor (beta chain) was sequenced within a study of blood T cell repertoires in COVID-19. Overall study context: PBMCs, B-cell-depleted T cells, or T cells were the source of the cDNA or gDNA that made up the material.

Per the original data handling: Scientists estimated how many nucleated cells there were by amplifying reference gene primers. TCRdb's table, derived via immunoSEQ multiplex PCR, lists solely in-frame clones and lacks some. The D gene and trimming were derived from the DNA, and the V and J assignments and clone size from that table. This table holds 100,000 to 150,000 clones, around 85% found once. V lost 6 bases and J lost 4; bases outside the gene matches: 7. Germline lookup yields CDR1 SGHTA and CDR2 FQGNSA. This CDR3 spans 15 amino acids. The TCR originated in a woman aged 50 to 60 with acute or convalescent COVID-19. This chain connects TRBV7-2 to TRBJ1-2, with 11 bases matching TRBD1. The sequenced material came from peripheral blood. CDR3 residues: CASRPGTGGSYGYTF. The CDR3 region has the DNA TGTGCCAGCAGACCCGGGACAGGGGGGTCCTATGGCTACACCTTC.